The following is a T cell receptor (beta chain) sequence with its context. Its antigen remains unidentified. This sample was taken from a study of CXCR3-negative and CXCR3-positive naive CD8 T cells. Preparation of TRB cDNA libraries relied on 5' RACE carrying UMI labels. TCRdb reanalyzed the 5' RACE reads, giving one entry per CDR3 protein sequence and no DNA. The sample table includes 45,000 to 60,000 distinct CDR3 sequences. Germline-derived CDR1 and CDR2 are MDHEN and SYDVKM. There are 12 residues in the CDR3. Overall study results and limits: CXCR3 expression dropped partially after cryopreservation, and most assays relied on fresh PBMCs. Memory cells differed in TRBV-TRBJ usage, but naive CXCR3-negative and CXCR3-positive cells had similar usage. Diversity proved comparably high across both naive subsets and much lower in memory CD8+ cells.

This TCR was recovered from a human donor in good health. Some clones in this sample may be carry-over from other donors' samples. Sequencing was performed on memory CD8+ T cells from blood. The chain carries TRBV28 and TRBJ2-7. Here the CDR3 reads CASTTPTYEQYF.